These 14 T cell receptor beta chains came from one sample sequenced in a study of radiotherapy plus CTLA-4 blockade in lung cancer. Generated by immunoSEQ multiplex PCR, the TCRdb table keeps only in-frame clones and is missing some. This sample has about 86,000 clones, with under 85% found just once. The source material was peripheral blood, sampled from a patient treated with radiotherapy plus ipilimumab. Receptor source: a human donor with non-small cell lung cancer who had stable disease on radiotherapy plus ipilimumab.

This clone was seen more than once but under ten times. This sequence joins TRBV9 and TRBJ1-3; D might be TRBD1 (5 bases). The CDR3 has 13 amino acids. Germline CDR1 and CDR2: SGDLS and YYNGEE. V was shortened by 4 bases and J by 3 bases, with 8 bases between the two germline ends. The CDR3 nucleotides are TGTGCCAGCAGCCGAGGGGATGGAAACACCATATATTTT. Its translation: CASSRGDGNTIYF.

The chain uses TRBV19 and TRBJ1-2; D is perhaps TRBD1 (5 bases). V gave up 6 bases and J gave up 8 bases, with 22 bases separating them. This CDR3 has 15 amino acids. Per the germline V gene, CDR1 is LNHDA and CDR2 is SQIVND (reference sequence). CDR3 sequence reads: CASSRAAGTARGYTF. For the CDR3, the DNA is TGTGCCAGTAGCCGCGCCGCCGGGACCGCGAGGGGCTACACCTTC.

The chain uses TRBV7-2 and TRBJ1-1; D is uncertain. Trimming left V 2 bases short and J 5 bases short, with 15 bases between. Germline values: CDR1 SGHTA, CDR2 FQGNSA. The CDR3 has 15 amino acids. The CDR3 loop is CASSLWQGWGTEAFF. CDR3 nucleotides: TGTGCCAGCAGCTTATGGCAAGGATGGGGAACTGAAGCTTTCTTT.

CDR3: CASSSGLAGVDTQYF. The DNA for the CDR3 is TGTGCCAGCAGTTCGGGACTAGCGGGAGTAGATACGCAGTATTTT. The gene calls are TRBV27 and TRBJ2-3, with 14 bases matching TRBD2. J lost 5 bases, V lost 4 bases, and 2 bases had no gene match. The length of the CDR3 is 15 residues. In germline, CDR1 is MNHEY, CDR2 SMNVEV (reference sequence).

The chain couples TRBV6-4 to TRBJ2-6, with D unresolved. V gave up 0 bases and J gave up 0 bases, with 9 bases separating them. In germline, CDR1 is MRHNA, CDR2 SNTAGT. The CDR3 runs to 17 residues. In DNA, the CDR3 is TGTGCCAGCAGTGACTCCGGCGGCACCTCTGGGGCCAACGTCCTGACTTTC. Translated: CASSDSGGTSGANVLTF.

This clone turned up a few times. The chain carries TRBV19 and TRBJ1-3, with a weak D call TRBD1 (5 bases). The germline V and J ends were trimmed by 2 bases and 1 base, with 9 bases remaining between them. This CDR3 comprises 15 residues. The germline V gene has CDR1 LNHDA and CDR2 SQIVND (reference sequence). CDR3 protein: CASSIFQGSGNTIYF. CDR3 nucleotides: TGTGCCAGTAGTATATTCCAGGGTTCTGGAAACACCATATATTTT. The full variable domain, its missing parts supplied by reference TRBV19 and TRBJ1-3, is DGGITQSPKYLFRKEGQNVTLSCEQNLNHDAMYWYRQDPGQGLRLIYYSQIVNDFQKGDIAEGYSVSREKKESFPLTVTSAQKNPTAFYLCASSIFQGSGNTIYFGEGSWLTVV.

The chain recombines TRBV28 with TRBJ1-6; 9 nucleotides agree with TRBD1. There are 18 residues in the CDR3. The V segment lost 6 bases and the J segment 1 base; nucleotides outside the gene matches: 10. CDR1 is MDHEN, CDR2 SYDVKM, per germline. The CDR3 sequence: CASRWTGARRSYNSPLHF. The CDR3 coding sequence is TGTGCCAGCAGGTGGACAGGGGCGCGTAGGTCCTATAATTCACCCCTCCACTTT. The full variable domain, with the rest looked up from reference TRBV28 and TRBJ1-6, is DVKVTQSSRYLVKRTGEKVFLECVQDMDHENMFWYRQDPGLGLRLIYFSYDVKMKEKGDIPEGYSVSREKKERFSLILESASTNQTSMYLCASRWTGARRSYNSPLHFGNGTRLTVT.

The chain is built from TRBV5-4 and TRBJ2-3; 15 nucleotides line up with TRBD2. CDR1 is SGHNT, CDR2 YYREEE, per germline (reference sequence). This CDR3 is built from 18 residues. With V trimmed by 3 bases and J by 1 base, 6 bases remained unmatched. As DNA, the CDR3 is TGTGCCAGCAGCTCCGGGACTAGCGGGGGGTTCGGCACAGATACGCAGTATTTT. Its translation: CASSSGTSGGFGTDTQYF.

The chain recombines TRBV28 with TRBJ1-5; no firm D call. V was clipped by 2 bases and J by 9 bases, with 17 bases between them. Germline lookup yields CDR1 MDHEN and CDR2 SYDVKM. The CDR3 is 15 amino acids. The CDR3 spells CASSLGHGPELPQHF. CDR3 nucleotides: TGTGCCAGCAGTTTAGGGCATGGGCCGGAGTTGCCCCAGCATTTT.

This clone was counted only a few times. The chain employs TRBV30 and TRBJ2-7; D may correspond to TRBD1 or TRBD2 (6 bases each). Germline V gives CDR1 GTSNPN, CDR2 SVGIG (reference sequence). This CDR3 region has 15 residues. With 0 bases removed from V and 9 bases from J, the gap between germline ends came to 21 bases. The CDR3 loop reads CAWSVLLGAHGGQYF. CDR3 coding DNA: TGTGCCTGGAGTGTACTTTTGGGGGCCCACGGGGGGCAGTACTTC.

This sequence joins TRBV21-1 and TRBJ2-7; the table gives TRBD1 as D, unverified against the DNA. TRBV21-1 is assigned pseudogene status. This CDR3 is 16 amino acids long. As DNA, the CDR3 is TGTGCCAGCAGCAAAAACCGAGGACAGGGCCCCTACGAGCAGTACTTC. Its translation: CASSKNRGQGPYEQYF.

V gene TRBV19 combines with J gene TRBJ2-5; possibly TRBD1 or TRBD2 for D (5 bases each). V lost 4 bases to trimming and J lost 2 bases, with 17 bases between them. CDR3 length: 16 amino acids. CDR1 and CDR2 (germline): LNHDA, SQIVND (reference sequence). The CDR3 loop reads CASSRVPGTKQETQYF. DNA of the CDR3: TGTGCCAGTAGTAGGGTTCCCGGGACCAAACAAGAGACCCAGTACTTC.

CDR3 region: CASSQEVRTSGNNEQFF. CDR3 nucleotides: TGTGCCAGCAGCCAAGAGGTTAGGACTAGCGGTAACAATGAGCAGTTCTTC. This chain uses TRBV4-2 with TRBJ2-1; 10 bases align to TRBD2. The V gene's germline CDR1 is LGHNA and CDR2 YNFKEQ. With V trimmed by 0 bases and J by 5 bases, 7 bases remained unmatched. The CDR3 sequence is 17 residues long.

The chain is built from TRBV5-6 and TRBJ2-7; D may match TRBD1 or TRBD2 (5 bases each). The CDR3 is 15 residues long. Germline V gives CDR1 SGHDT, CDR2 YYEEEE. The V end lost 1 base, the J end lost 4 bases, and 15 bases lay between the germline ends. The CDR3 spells CASSLTGTLGYEQYF. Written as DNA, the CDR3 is TGTGCCAGCAGCTTGACCGGGACCTTGGGGTACGAGCAGTACTTC.